This T cell receptor (beta chain) originates from a study of blood T cell repertoires in COVID-19. About the research overall: The analysed material was cDNA or gDNA that came from T cells, B-cell-depleted T cells, or PBMCs.

In assigning cohorts, the study relied on participant-reported clinical history. The protocol was immunoSEQ multiplex PCR, while the TCRdb copy is restricted to in-frame clones and leaves out a portion. The sample has about 260,000 clones, roughly 80% seen once; the top ten hold 3.5% to 5%. The CDR3 extends over 18 amino acids. Deletions cut 1 base from V and 0 bases from J, with 16 bases between. Germline values: CDR1 MNHEY, CDR2 SMNVEV (reference sequence). The source material was PBMCs or T cells enriched from blood (not recorded which). This sequence was found in a man younger than 40 with acute COVID-19. V usage is TRBV27 and J usage is TRBJ2-1; D might be TRBD2 (6 bases). In DNA form, the CDR3 reads TGTGCCAGCAGTTTATTTGGCACGGGAGTCGTCTCCTACAATGAGCAGTTCTTC. The encoded protein is CASSLFGTGVVSYNEQFF.